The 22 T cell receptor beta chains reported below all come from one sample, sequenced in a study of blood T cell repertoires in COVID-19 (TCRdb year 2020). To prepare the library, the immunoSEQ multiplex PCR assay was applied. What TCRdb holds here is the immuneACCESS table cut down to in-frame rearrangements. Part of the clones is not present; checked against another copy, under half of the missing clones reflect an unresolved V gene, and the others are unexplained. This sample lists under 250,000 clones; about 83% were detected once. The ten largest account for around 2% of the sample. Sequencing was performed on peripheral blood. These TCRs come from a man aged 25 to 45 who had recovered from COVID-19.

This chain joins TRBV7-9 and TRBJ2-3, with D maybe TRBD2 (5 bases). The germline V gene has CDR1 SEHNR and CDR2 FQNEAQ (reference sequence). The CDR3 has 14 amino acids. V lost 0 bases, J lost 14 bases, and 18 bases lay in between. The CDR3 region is CASSLAMGAADWYF. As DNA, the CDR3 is TGTGCCAGCAGCTTAGCGATGGGAGCCGCGGATTGGTATTTT. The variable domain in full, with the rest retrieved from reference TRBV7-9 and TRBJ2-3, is DTGVSQNPRHKITKRGQNVTFRCDPISEHNRLYWYRQTLGQGPEFLTYFQNEAQLEKSRLLSDRFSAERPKGSFSTLEIQRTEQGDSAMYLCASSLAMGAADWYFGPGTRLTVL.

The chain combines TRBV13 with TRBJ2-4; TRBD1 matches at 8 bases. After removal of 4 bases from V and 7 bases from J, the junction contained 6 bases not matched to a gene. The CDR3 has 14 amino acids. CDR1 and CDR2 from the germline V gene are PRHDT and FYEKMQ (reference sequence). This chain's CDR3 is CASSSRTGQNIQYF. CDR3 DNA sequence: TGTGCCAGCAGCTCCCGGACAGGGCAGAACATTCAGTACTTC.

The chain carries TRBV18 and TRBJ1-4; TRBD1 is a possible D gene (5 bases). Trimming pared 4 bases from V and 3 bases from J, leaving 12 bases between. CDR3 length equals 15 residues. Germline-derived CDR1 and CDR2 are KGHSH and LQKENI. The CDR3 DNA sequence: TGTGCCAGCTCACAGAACACGGGGGCTAATGAAAAACTGTTTTTT. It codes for CASSQNTGANEKLFF.

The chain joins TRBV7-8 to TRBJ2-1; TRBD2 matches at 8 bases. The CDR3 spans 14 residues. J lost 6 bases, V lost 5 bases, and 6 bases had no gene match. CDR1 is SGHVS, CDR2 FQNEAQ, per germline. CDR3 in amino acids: CASSLGTSGNEQFF. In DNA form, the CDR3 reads TGTGCCAGCAGCCTCGGGACTAGTGGCAATGAGCAGTTCTTC. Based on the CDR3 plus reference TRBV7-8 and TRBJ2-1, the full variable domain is GAGVSQSPRYKVAKRGQDVALRCDPISGHVSLFWYQQALGQGPEFLTYFQNEAQLDKSGLPSDRFFAERPEGSVSTLKIQRTQQEDSAVYLCASSLGTSGNEQFFGPGTRLTVL.

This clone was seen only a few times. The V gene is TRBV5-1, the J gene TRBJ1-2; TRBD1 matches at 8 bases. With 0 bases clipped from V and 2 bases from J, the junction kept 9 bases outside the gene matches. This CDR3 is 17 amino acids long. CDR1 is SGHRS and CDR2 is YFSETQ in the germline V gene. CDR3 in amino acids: CASSLALRQGTNYGYTF. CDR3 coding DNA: TGCGCCAGCAGCTTGGCCCTAAGACAGGGGACCAACTATGGCTACACCTTC.

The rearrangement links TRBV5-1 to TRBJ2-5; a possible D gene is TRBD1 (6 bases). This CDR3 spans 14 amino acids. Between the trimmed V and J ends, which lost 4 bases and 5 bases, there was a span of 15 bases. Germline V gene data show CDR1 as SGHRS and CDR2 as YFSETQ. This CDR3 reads CASSPYRDRETQYF. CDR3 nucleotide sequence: TGCGCCAGCAGCCCCTACAGGGATCGGGAGACCCAGTACTTC.

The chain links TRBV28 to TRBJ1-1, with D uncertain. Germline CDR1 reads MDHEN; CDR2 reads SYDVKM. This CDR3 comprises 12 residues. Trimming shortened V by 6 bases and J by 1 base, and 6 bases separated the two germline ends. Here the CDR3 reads CASSPRNTEAFF. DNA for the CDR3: TGTGCCAGCAGCCCTAGGAACACTGAAGCTTTCTTT.

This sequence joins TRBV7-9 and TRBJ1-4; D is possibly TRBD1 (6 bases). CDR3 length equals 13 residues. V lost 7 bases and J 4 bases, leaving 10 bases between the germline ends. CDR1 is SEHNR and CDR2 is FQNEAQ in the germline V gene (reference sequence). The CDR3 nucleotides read TGTGCCAGCACCAGAGGGGGTAATGAAAAACTGTTTTTT. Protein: CASTRGGNEKLFF.

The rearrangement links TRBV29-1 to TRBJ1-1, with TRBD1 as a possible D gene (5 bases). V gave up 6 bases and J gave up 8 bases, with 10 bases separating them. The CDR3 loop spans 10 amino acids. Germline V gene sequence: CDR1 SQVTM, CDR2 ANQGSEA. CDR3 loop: CSVARTEAFF. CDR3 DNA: TGCAGCGTAGCACGGACAGAAGCTTTCTTT.

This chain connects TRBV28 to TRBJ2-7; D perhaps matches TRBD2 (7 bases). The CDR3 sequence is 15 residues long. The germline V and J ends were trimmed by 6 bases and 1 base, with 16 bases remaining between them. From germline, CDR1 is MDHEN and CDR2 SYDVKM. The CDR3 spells CASSPGGPRSYEQYV. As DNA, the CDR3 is TGTGCCAGCAGCCCCGGGGGGCCTAGATCCTACGAGCAGTACGTC.

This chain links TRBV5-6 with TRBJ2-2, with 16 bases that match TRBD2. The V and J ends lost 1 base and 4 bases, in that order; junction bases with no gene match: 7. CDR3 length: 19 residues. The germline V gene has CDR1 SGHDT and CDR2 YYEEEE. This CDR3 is CASSLLPGLAGGPTGELFF. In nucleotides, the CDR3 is TGTGCCAGCAGCTTGTTGCCGGGACTAGCGGGGGGGCCCACCGGGGAGCTGTTTTTT.

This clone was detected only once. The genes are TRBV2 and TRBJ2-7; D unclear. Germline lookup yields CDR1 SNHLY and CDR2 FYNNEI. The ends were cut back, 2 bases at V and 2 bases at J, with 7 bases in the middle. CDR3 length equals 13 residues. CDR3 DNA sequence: TGTGCCAGCAGTGAACAGTCCACCTACGAGCAGTACTTC. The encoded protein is CASSEQSTYEQYF.

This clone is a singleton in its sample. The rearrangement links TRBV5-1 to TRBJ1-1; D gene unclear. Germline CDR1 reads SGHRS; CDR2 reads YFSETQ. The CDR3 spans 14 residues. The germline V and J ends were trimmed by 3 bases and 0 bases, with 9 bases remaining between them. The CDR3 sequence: CASSWESMNTEAFF. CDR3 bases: TGCGCCAGCAGCTGGGAGTCAATGAACACTGAAGCTTTCTTT. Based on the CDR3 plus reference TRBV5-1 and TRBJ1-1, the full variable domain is KAGVTQTPRYLIKTRGQQVTLSCSPISGHRSVSWYQQTPGQGLQFLFEYFSETQRNKGNFPGRFSGRQFSNSRSEMNVSTLELGDSALYLCASSWESMNTEAFFGQGTRLTVV.

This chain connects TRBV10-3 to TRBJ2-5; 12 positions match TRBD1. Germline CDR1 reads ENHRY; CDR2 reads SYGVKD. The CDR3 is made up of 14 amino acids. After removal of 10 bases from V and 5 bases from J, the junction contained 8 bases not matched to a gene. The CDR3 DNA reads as TGTGCCACCTCGGGACAGGGGGCTTGGGAGACCCAGTACTTC. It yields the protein CATSGQGAWETQYF.

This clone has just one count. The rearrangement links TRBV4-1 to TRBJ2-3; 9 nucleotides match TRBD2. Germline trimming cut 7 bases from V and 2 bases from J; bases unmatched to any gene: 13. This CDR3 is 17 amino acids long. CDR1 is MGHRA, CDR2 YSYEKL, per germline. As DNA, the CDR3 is TGCGCCAGCAACCCCGGGCCCCTAGCGGGGAACACAGATACGCAGTATTTT. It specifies CASNPGPLAGNTDTQYF.

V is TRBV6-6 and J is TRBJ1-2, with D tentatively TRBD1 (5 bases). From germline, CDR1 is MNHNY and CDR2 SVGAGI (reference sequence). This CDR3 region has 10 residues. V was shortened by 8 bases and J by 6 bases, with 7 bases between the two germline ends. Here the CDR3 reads CASGGDGYTF. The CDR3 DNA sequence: TGTGCCAGCGGGGGGGATGGCTACACCTTC.

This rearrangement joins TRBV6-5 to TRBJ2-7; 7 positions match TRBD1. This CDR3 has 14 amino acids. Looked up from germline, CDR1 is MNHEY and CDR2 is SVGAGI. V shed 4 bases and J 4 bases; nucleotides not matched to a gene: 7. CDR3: CASSSQDRLYEQYF. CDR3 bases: TGTGCCAGCAGTTCTCAGGACAGGTTGTACGAGCAGTACTTC.

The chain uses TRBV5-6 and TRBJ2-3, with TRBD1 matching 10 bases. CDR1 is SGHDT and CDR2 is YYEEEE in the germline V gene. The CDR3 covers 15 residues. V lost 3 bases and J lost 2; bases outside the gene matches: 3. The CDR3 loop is CASSYRQGATDTQYF. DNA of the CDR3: TGTGCCAGCAGCTACCGACAGGGGGCCACAGATACGCAGTATTTT.

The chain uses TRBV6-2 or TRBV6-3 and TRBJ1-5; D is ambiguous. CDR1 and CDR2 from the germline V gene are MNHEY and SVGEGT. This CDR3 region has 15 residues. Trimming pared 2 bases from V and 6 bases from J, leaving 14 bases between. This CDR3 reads CASSYGRRLVQPQHF. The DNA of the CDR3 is TGTGCCAGCAGTTACGGGAGGAGGCTTGTTCAGCCCCAGCATTTT.

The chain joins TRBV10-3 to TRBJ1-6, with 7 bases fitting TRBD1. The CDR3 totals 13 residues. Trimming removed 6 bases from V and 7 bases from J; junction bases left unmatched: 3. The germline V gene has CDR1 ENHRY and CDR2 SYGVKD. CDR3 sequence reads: CAISRDSNSPLHF. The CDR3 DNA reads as TGTGCCATCAGCCGGGACAGCAATTCACCCCTCCACTTT.

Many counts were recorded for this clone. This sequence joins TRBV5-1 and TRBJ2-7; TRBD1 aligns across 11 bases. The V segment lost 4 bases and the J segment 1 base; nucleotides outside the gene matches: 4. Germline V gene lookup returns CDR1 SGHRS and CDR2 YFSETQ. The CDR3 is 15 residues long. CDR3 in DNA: TGCGCCAGCAGCGAGGGGACAGGGGGTTCCTACGAGCAGTACTTC. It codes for CASSEGTGGSYEQYF.

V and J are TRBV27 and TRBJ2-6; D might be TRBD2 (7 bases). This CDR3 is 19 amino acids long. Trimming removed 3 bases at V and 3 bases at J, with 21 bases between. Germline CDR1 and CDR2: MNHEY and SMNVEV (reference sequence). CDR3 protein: CASSFNLREEGVGANVLTF. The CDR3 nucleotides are TGTGCCAGCAGTTTTAACCTTCGGGAGGAGGGGGTTGGGGCCAACGTCCTGACTTTC.